Below are 28 T cell receptor beta chains sequenced from a single sample in a study of shared T cell receptors in the human thymus (dated by TCRdb to the early 2020s). The protocol used for the library was the immunoSEQ multiplex PCR assay. Here the immuneACCESS table is served through TCRdb, limited to in-frame sequences with V and J called. Missing clones are a known gap in these copies; in checked studies unresolved V genes cover under half, and the rest lacks a known reason. Here the sample has about 730,000 clones; roughly 88% occur a single time. About 0.011% of the sample lies in the top ten. Another study also made use of these data, one on human thymus T cells.

The specimen sequenced was thymocytes. All receptors come from a girl under three years old with a congenital heart defect. Donor details come from another sample of the same person, matched by shared clones.

The chain employs TRBV7-6 and TRBJ2-3; D might be TRBD2 (6 bases). The CDR3 is made up of 17 amino acids. Germline assignment: CDR1 SGHVS and CDR2 FNYEAQ. The V end was cut by 5 bases, the J end by 6 bases, with 24 bases between. CDR3 in DNA: TGTGCCAGCAGCGACGCCGCAGTGGGGGGTAGTTGGGATACGCAGTATTTT. Its translation is CASSDAAVGGSWDTQYF.

The chain links TRBV7-2 to TRBJ1-3; the D gene is possibly TRBD1 (6 bases). The CDR3 runs 17 residues. Germline CDR1 reads SGHTA; CDR2 reads FQGNSA. V lost 6 bases, J lost 3 bases, and 21 bases lay in between. The CDR3 loop is CASSLNRLDRNGNTIYF. In nucleotides, the CDR3 is TGTGCCAGCAGTCTAAATCGATTGGACAGAAATGGAAACACCATATATTTT. Full variable domain (rest looked up from reference TRBV7-2 and TRBJ1-3): GAGVSQSPSNKVTEKGKDVELRCDPISGHTALYWYRQSLGQGLEFLIYFQGNSAPDKSGLPSDRFSAERTGGSVSTLTIQRTQQEDSAVYLCASSLNRLDRNGNTIYFGEGSWLTVV.

The CDR3 DNA reads TGTGCCAGCAGCTTAGGCCGGGACAGGGTCAGTCAGCCCCAGCATTTT. Translated: CASSLGRDRVSQPQHF. The chain has TRBV7-9 and TRBJ1-5, with TRBD1 matching over 9 bases. Germline assignment: CDR1 SEHNR and CDR2 FQNEAQ (reference sequence). J lost 6 bases, V lost 1 base, and 7 bases had no gene match. The CDR3 extends over 16 amino acids.

The V call is TRBV7-4, the J call TRBJ2-7; TRBD1 matches 8 bases. J was trimmed by 4 bases and V by 6 bases; bases with no gene match: 11. Looked up from germline, CDR1 is SGHVT and CDR2 is SQSDAQ. This CDR3 contains 15 residues. CDR3 coding DNA: TGTGCCAGCAGGGCCGGACAGGGACCCCAATACGAGCAGTACTTC. This codes for CASRAGQGPQYEQYF.

This chain uses TRBV18 with TRBJ2-1, with 13 bases that match TRBD2. This CDR3 comprises 15 residues. Germline V gene lookup returns CDR1 KGHSH and CDR2 LQKENI. Trimming removed 6 bases from V and 7 bases from J; junction bases left unmatched: 6. CDR3 in DNA: TGTGCCAGCTCTCGAACTAGCGGGGGGGCAAATGAGCAGTTCTTC. Amino acid sequence: CASSRTSGGANEQFF.

The CDR3 spells CATPSFTVNYGYTF. The CDR3 nucleotides are TGTGCCACCCCTTCCTTTACAGTAAACTATGGCTACACCTTC. The J gene is TRBJ1-2, the V gene TRBV6-1; D ambiguous. This CDR3 contains 14 residues. The germline CDR1 and CDR2 sequences are MNHNS and SASEGT. V was trimmed by 10 bases and J by 2 bases, leaving 17 bases between them.

The chain combines TRBV6-1 with TRBJ2-2, with D uncertain. V was trimmed by 8 bases and J by 4 bases, leaving 11 bases between them. The germline CDR1 and CDR2 sequences are MNHNS and SASEGT. There are 13 residues in the CDR3. CDR3 region: CASGPTGTGELFF. In nucleotides, the CDR3 is TGTGCCAGCGGTCCGACGGGCACCGGGGAGCTGTTTTTT.

The chain recombines TRBV5-1 with TRBJ2-3, with 9 bases that match TRBD2. The CDR3 has 14 amino acids. Per the germline V gene, CDR1 is SGHRS and CDR2 is YFSETQ. The junction had 3 bases not matched to a gene; V was cut back by 0 bases and J by 7 bases. CDR3 region: CASSLGGGAHTQYF. CDR3 nucleotide sequence: TGCGCCAGCAGCTTGGGCGGGGGGGCCCATACGCAGTATTTT.

The rearrangement uses TRBV4-3 and TRBJ2-1, with 7 bases identical to TRBD2. Unmatched junction bases numbered 5, after V lost 0 bases and J lost 0 bases. CDR1 LGHNA and CDR2 YSLEER come from the germline V gene. CDR3 size: 17 residues. The CDR3 coding sequence is TGCGCCAGCAGCCAAGAGGCGCGGGGGAGCTCCTACAATGAGCAGTTCTTC. Its protein is CASSQEARGSSYNEQFF.

Concerning this clone itself: Because the CDR3 is missing its conserved closing phenylalanine or tryptophan, this is likely a read error. The J gene is TRBJ1-1, the V gene TRBV13; unclear D gene. The CDR3 loop spans 16 amino acids. Trimming shortened V by 1 base and J by 2 bases, and 14 bases separated the two germline ends. Germline lookup yields CDR1 PRHDT and CDR2 FYEKMQ (reference sequence). The chain's CDR3 is CASSLVAYGVNTEAFL. The DNA for the CDR3 is TGTGCCAGCAGCTTAGTGGCTTACGGGGTTAACACTGAAGCTTTCCTT.

The chain couples TRBV5-1 to TRBJ1-2; TRBD1 aligns across 10 bases. Germline V lookup: CDR1 SGHRS, CDR2 YFSETQ. This CDR3 is built from 14 residues. J was trimmed by 6 bases and V by 0 bases; bases with no gene match: 2. The CDR3, as DNA: TGCGCCAGCAGCTTGGGGGACAGGGGACATGGCTACACCTTC. It encodes CASSLGDRGHGYTF. Full variable domain (missing parts from reference TRBV5-1 and TRBJ1-2): KAGVTQTPRYLIKTRGQQVTLSCSPISGHRSVSWYQQTPGQGLQFLFEYFSETQRNKGNFPGRFSGRQFSNSRSEMNVSTLELGDSALYLCASSLGDRGHGYTFGSGTRLTVV.

The sample holds a few counts of this clone. The chain joins TRBV10-3 to TRBJ1-1; no clear D gene. In germline, CDR1 is ENHRY, CDR2 SYGVKD. CDR3 size: 14 residues. The V end was cut by 6 bases, the J end by 3 bases, with 14 bases between. CDR3 in amino acids: CAIRRLILDTEAFF. CDR3 DNA: TGTGCCATCAGGCGACTTATTTTGGACACTGAAGCTTTCTTT.

The genes are TRBV5-5 and TRBJ2-3, with D tentatively TRBD1 (7 bases). The V and J ends lost 4 bases and 2 bases respectively, with 20 bases between them. This CDR3 is 17 amino acids long. The germline V gene has CDR1 SGHKS and CDR2 YYEKEE (reference sequence). CDR3 nucleotide sequence: TGTGCCAGCAGCCTAGCTTGGGCAGGGGGGTTCACAGATACGCAGTATTTT. It translates to CASSLAWAGGFTDTQYF.

The CDR3 loop reads CASSRTQGSYTEAFF. CDR3 nucleotides: TGCGCCAGCAGCCGAACTCAGGGATCCTATACTGAAGCTTTCTTT. The chain has TRBV23-1 and TRBJ1-1; D is possibly TRBD1 (5 bases). TRBV23-1 is classed as an ORF, of uncertain function. V was cut by 6 bases and J by 5 bases, with 19 bases left in between. The CDR3 runs to 15 residues.

The chain uses TRBV14 and TRBJ1-2, with a possible D match to TRBD1 (5 bases). With 4 bases removed from V and 6 bases from J, the gap between germline ends came to 12 bases. The CDR3 has 13 amino acids. From germline, CDR1 is SGHDN and CDR2 FVKESK. The CDR3 protein is CASSRAGWDGYTF. In DNA, the CDR3 is TGTGCCAGCAGCCGGGCAGGGTGGGATGGCTACACCTTC.

The V gene is TRBV6-4, the J gene TRBJ2-3; D ambiguous. CDR3 length: 12 residues. The V end was cut by 6 bases, the J end by 6 bases, with 10 bases between. Germline CDR1 reads MRHNA; CDR2 reads SNTAGT. The CDR3, as DNA: TGTGCCAGCAGCGGGTCCGGGGATACGCAGTATTTT. It specifies CASSGSGDTQYF.

This sequence joins TRBV27 and TRBJ2-1, with 8 bases lining up with TRBD2. CDR1 MNHEY and CDR2 SMNVEV come from the germline V gene (reference sequence). With V trimmed by 6 bases and J by 10 bases, 14 bases remained unmatched. The CDR3 loop spans 15 amino acids. As DNA, the CDR3 is TGTGCCAGCAGAACCACCGGGACTAGTTGTTTGGAGCAGTTCTTC. It codes for CASRTTGTSCLEQFF.

V is TRBV19 and J is TRBJ1-2, with 8 bases aligning to TRBD1. This CDR3 region has 15 residues. The germline gives CDR1 LNHDA, CDR2 SQIVND (reference sequence). The ends lost 4 bases at V and 6 bases at J; junction bases unmatched: 10. The CDR3 bases are TGTGCCAGTAGTACCGGGACAGGAGACAGTCATGGCTACACCTTC. Its protein product is CASSTGTGDSHGYTF.

The V call is TRBV6-6, the J call TRBJ2-7; D may be TRBD2 (5 bases). CDR3 size: 12 residues. Germline lookup yields CDR1 MNHNY and CDR2 SVGAGI (reference sequence). With 6 bases removed from V and 2 bases from J, the gap between germline ends came to 8 bases. CDR3 in DNA: TGTGCCAGCAGGTCCGGGGCCTACGAGCAGTACTTC. Its protein is CASRSGAYEQYF.

V usage is TRBV28 and J usage is TRBJ1-2, with D possibly TRBD1 on 5 matching bases. V was cut by 2 bases and J by 7 bases, with 14 bases left in between. The CDR3 runs 14 residues. Looked up from germline, CDR1 is MDHEN and CDR2 is SYDVKM. In nucleotides, the CDR3 is TGTGCCAGCAGTTTAGTGGGGGGAGTAGGTGGCTACACCTTC. As protein: CASSLVGGVGGYTF.

This rearrangement joins TRBV4-3 to TRBJ2-7; weak D call: TRBD2 (6 bases). CDR3 length: 17 residues. Trimming shortened V by 0 bases and J by 3 bases, and 18 bases separated the two germline ends. Germline assignment: CDR1 LGHNA and CDR2 YSLEER. The CDR3 nucleotides are TGCGCCAGCAGCCAAGATCGGGAGAGGGGACTCCGCTACGAGCAGTACTTC. Its translation: CASSQDRERGLRYEQYF.

The chain has TRBV27 and TRBJ2-7; D unclear. The V end was cut by 6 bases, the J end by 7 bases, with 34 bases between. The CDR3 totals 19 residues. The germline V gene encodes CDR1 MNHEY and CDR2 SMNVEV (reference sequence). CDR3 in DNA: TGTGCCAGCAGCCCTGGCCGTACCGCCTATCCTAGAAAGCCTCCGGAGCAGTACTTC. It yields the protein CASSPGRTAYPRKPPEQYF.

The chain carries TRBV6-4 and TRBJ2-1; 10 nucleotides match TRBD2. Germline CDR1 MRHNA, CDR2 SNTAGT. The CDR3 has 18 amino acids. J lost 2 bases, V lost 3 bases, and 10 bases had no gene match. The CDR3: CASSERPGLASTYNEQFF. The CDR3 DNA sequence: TGTGCCAGCAGTGAAAGACCGGGACTAGCGTCTACCTACAATGAGCAGTTCTTC.

Note on this clone: The junction departs from the called germline gene at one end, perhaps through a read error. The chain is built from TRBV27 and TRBJ2-3; 7 nucleotides match TRBD1. The CDR3 runs 14 residues. Looked up from germline, CDR1 is MNHEY and CDR2 is SMNVEV (reference sequence). The DNA of the CDR3 is TGTGCCGGCAGTTCAGGGGGTTTCTCAGATACGCAGTATTTT. It codes for CAGSSGGFSDTQYF.

The chain joins TRBV9 to TRBJ2-5, with a weak D call TRBD2 (5 bases). There are 16 residues in the CDR3. Between the trimmed V and J ends, which lost 0 bases and 5 bases, there was a span of 17 bases. Per the germline V gene, CDR1 is SGDLS and CDR2 is YYNGEE. CDR3 loop: CASSVAPFLRGETQYF. For the CDR3, the DNA is TGTGCCAGCAGCGTAGCCCCTTTTTTGCGCGGGGAGACCCAGTACTTC.

This CDR3 is CASRRDREETQYF. CDR3 sequence (DNA): TGTGCCAGCAGGAGGGACAGGGAAGAGACCCAGTACTTC. The chain links TRBV6-5 to TRBJ2-5; 9 bases agree with TRBD1. This CDR3 comprises 13 residues. Germline trimming cut 6 bases from V and 3 bases from J; bases unmatched to any gene: 2. Germline V lookup: CDR1 MNHEY, CDR2 SVGAGI.

The DNA for the CDR3 is TGTGCCAGCAGGGGACAGGGAATGTGGAACACTGAAGCTTTCTTT. Translating gives CASRGQGMWNTEAFF. The chain is built from TRBV27 and TRBJ1-1, with 9 bases that match TRBD1. The length of the CDR3 is 15 residues. Germline lookup yields CDR1 MNHEY and CDR2 SMNVEV (reference sequence). V dropped 6 bases and J dropped 1; count of bases not matched to a gene: 6.

The chain has TRBV14 and TRBJ2-7; perhaps TRBD1 as D (6 bases). Germline CDR1 is SGHDN and CDR2 is FVKESK. The CDR3 runs to 12 residues. The V end was cut by 4 bases, the J end by 6 bases, with 10 bases between. In DNA, the CDR3 is TGTGCCAGCAGCCCGAAACAGGGCGAGCAGTACTTC. Amino acids: CASSPKQGEQYF.